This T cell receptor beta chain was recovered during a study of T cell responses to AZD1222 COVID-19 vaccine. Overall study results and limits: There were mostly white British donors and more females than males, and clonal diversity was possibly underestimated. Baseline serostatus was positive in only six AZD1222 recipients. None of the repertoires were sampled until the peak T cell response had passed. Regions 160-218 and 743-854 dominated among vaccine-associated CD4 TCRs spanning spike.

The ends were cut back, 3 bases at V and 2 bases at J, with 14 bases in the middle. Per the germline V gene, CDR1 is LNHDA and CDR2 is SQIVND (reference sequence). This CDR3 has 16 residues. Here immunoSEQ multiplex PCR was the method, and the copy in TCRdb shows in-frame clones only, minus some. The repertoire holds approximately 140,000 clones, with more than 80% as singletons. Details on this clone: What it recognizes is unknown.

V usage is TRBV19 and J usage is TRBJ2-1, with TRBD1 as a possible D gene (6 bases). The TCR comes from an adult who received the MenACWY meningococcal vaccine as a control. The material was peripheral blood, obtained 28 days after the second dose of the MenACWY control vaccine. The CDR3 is CASSIQGQGAYNEQFF. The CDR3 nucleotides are TGTGCCAGTAGTATTCAGGGACAAGGGGCCTACAATGAGCAGTTCTTC.